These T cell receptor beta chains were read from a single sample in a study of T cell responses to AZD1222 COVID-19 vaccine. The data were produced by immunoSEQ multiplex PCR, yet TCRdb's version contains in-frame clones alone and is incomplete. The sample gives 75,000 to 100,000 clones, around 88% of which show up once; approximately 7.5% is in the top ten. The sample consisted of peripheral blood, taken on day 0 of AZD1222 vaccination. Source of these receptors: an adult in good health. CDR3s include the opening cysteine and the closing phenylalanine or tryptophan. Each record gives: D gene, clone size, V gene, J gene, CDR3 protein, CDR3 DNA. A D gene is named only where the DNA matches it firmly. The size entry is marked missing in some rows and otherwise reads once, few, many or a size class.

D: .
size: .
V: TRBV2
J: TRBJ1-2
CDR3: CASRRAGGDVYGYTF
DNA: TGTGCCAGTCGGAGGGCGGGGGGCGACGTATATGGCTACACCTTC

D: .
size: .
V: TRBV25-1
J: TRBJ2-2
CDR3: CASSGTGTGELFF
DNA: TGTGCCAGCAGTGGTACGGGGACCGGGGAGCTGTTTTTT

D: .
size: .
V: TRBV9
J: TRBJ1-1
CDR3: CASSVGLGTTEAFF
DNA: TGTGCCAGCAGCGTAGGTTTGGGTACTACTGAAGCTTTCTTT

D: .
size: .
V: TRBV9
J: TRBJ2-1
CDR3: CASSEASNEQFF
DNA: TGTGCCAGCAGCGAGGCTAGCAATGAGCAGTTCTTC

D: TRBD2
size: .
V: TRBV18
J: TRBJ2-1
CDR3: CASSPPTSGSVNEQFF
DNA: TGTGCCAGCTCACCACCGACTAGCGGGAGTGTCAATGAGCAGTTCTTC

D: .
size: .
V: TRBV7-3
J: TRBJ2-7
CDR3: CASSRDERARGEQYF
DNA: TGTGCCAGCAGCCGGGACGAGAGAGCTCGGGGCGAGCAGTACTTC

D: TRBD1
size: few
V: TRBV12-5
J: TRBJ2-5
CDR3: CASGDRGETQYF
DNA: TGTGCTAGTGGCGACAGGGGTGAGACCCAGTACTTC

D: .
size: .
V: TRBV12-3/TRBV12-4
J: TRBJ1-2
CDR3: CASSWSDYGYTF
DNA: TGTGCCAGCAGTTGGTCCGATTATGGCTACACCTTC

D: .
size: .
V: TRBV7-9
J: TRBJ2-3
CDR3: CASSLSKDTQYF
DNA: TGTGCCAGCAGCTTGTCTAAGGATACGCAGTATTTT

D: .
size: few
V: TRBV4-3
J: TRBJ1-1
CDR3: CASSLFRGMNTEAFF
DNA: TGCGCCAGCAGCCTTTTTAGGGGGATGAACACTGAAGCTTTCTTT

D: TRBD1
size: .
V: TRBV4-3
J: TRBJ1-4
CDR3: CASSQAGGPTNEKLFF
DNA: TGCGCCAGCAGCCAAGCAGGGGGCCCCACTAATGAAAAACTGTTTTTT

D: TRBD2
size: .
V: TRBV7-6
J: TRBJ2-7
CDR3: CASSEGLASTYEQYF
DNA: TGTGCCAGCAGCGAGGGACTAGCCTCGACCTACGAGCAGTACTTC

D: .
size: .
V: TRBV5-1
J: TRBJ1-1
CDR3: CASSLAVNTEAFF
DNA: TGCGCCAGCAGCTTGGCCGTGAACACTGAAGCTTTCTTT

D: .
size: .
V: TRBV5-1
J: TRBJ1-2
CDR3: CASSPSGPLYGYTF
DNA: TGCGCCAGCAGCCCCTCGGGACCGCTCTATGGCTACACCTTC

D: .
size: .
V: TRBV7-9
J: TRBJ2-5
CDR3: CASAMAGAGETQYF
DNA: TGTGCCTCGGCTATGGCGGGGGCCGGTGAGACCCAGTACTTC

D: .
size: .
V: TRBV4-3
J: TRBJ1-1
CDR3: CASSQEFRGNGEAFF
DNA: TGCGCCAGCAGCCAAGAGTTTCGAGGGAATGGTGAAGCTTTCTTT

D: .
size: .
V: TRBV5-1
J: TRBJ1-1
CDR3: CASRLQGGNTEAFF
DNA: TGCGCCAGCAGGCTCCAGGGCGGGAACACTGAAGCTTTCTTT

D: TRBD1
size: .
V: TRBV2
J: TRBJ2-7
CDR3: CASSEVSDREVSSYEQYF
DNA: TGTGCCAGCAGTGAAGTCTCGGACAGGGAAGTTTCCTCCTACGAGCAGTACTTC

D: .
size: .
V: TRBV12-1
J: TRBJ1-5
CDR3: CASSFVQKNQPQHF
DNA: TGTGCCAGCAGCTTTGTACAGAAGAATCAGCCCCAGCATTTT

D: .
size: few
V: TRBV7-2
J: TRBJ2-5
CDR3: CASSRGAQETQYF
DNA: TGTGCCAGCAGCCGGGGAGCTCAAGAGACCCAGTACTTC